The 9 T cell receptor beta chains below were found in one sample sequenced in a study of CD8 T cells in Susac syndrome. Reverse transcription used about 0.45 to 1 ug RNA and random hexamers. TCRdb passed the immunoSEQ multiplex PCR reads through MiXCR, listing each CDR3 protein once. The top ten hold about 0.48% of the sample, which has approximately 80,000 distinct CDR3 sequences, roughly 94% seen once. The specimen sequenced was CD8+ T cells from PBMCs. All receptors come from a human donor with Susac syndrome.

The chain couples TRBV27 to TRBJ2-1, with D possibly being TRBD2 (6 bases). CDR1 is MNHEY, CDR2 SMNVEV, per germline (reference sequence). V was pared by 5 bases and J by 9 bases, with 14 bases between. The CDR3 consists of 13 residues. CDR3 in DNA: TGTGCCAGCAGTGGGGGGAGTAGGGGTGAGCAGTTCTTC. Translated: CASSGGSRGEQFF.

This chain links TRBV19 with TRBJ1-5; no clear D. Trimming shortened V by 7 bases and J by 6 bases, and 7 bases separated the two germline ends. CDR3 length equals 11 residues. Germline-derived CDR1 and CDR2 are LNHDA and SQIVND (reference sequence). The CDR3 loop is CASMSGQPQHF. As DNA, the CDR3 is TGTGCCAGTATGAGTGGTCAGCCCCAGCATTTT.

The rearrangement uses TRBV11-1 and TRBJ1-1; D is undetermined. This CDR3 has 13 amino acids. Germline loops: CDR1 SGHAT, CDR2 FQDESV (reference sequence). V gave up 5 bases and J gave up 7 bases, with 14 bases separating them. The chain's CDR3 is CASSIGRGNEAFF. DNA of the CDR3: TGTGCCAGCAGCATAGGGCGGGGAAATGAAGCTTTCTTT.

This rearrangement joins TRBV29-1 to TRBJ1-1; no clear D gene. Germline lookup yields CDR1 SQVTM and CDR2 ANQGSEA. The V and J ends lost 4 bases and 0 bases respectively, with 18 bases between them. The CDR3 totals 16 residues. The CDR3 spells CSVGLIWGDLNTEAFF. Here the CDR3 DNA reads TGCAGCGTTGGCCTAATATGGGGAGACCTGAACACTGAAGCTTTCTTT.

This chain connects TRBV5-6 to TRBJ2-1, with a weak D call TRBD2 (6 bases). Trimming took off 6 bases at V and 6 bases at J, with 10 bases between the two ends. The CDR3 has 12 residues. The V gene's germline CDR1 is SGHDT and CDR2 YYEEEE. CDR3 sequence reads: CASTLGGNEQFF. Here the CDR3 DNA reads TGTGCCAGCACCCTGGGGGGCAATGAGCAGTTCTTC.

This chain links TRBV29-1 with TRBJ2-7; TRBD1 or TRBD2 may be the D gene (5 bases each). CDR3 length: 15 amino acids. The germline V and J ends were trimmed by 4 bases and 4 bases, with 20 bases remaining between them. Germline V lookup: CDR1 SQVTM, CDR2 ANQGSEA. In nucleotides, the CDR3 is TGCAGCGTTGTCCCCCGGGACGGTCGTATTTACGAGCAGTACTTC. As protein: CSVVPRDGRIYEQYF.

This chain connects TRBV20-1 to TRBJ2-5; 9 positions agree with TRBD2. V shed 2 bases, J shed 1 base, and the junction held 5 bases outside the gene matches. Looked up from germline, CDR1 is DFQATT and CDR2 is SNEGSKA (reference sequence). The CDR3 runs to 15 residues. DNA for the CDR3: TGCAGTGCTAGACTAGCGGGACAATCCCAAGAGACCCAGTACTTC. It specifies CSARLAGQSQETQYF.

The chain employs TRBV2 and TRBJ2-3; D is perhaps TRBD2 (6 bases). The CDR3 is 15 amino acids. Germline-derived CDR1 and CDR2 are SNHLY and FYNNEI. V lost 2 bases and J lost 2, with 11 bases in between. CDR3 region: CASSERTIITDTQYF. CDR3 coding DNA: TGTGCCAGCAGTGAAAGGACTATAATCACAGATACGCAGTATTTT.

V and J are TRBV28 and TRBJ2-2, with 8 bases aligning to TRBD1. The V gene end was trimmed by 7 bases and the J gene end by 6 bases; junction bases not matched to a gene: 10. Looked up from germline, CDR1 is MDHEN and CDR2 is SYDVKM. CDR3 length: 15 amino acids. The CDR3, as DNA: TGTGCCAGCAATATCCGGGACAGGTCGGCCGGGGAGCTGTTTTTT. It codes for CASNIRDRSAGELFF.